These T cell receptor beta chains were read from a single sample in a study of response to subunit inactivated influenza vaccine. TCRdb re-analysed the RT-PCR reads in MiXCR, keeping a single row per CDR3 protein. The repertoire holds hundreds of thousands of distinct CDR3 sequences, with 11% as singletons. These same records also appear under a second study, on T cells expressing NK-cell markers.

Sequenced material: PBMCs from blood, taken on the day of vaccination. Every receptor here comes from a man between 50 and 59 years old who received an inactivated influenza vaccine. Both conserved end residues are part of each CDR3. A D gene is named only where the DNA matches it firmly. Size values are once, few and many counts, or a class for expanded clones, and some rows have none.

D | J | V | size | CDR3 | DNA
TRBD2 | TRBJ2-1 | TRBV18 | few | CASSSLTSGDRYNEQFF | TGTGCCAGCTCATCACTGACTAGCGGGGACCGCTACAATGAGCAGTTCTTC
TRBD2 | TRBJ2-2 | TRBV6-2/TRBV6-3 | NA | CASSYTSGGSPLHTGELFF | TGTGCCAGCAGTTACACTTCTGGCGGGAGCCCCCTCCACACCGGGGAGCTGTTTTTT
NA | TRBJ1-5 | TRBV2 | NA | CASGGTNQPQHF | TGTGCCAGCGGCGGAACAAATCAGCCCCAGCATTTT
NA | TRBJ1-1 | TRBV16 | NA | CASSQFRGDTEAFF | TGTGCCAGCAGCCAATTTAGGGGGGACACTGAAGCTTTCTTT
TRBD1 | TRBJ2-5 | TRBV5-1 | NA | CASSPQTGATETQYF | TGCGCCAGCAGCCCGCAGACAGGGGCCACAGAGACCCAGTACTTC
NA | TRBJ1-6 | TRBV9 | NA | CASSVEPLMDSPLHF | TGTGCCAGCAGCGTAGAACCACTCATGGATTCACCCCTCCACTTT
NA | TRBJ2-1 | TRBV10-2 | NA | CASSVGGARNEQFF | TGCGCCAGCAGTGTAGGAGGGGCTCGAAATGAGCAGTTCTTC
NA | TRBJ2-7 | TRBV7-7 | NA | CASSLIQGWEQYF | TGTGCTAGCAGCTTAATCCAGGGCTGGGAGCAGTACTTC
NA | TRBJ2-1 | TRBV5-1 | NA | CASSLDPVLNEQFF | TGCGCCAGCAGCTTGGATCCGGTCTTGAATGAGCAGTTCTTC
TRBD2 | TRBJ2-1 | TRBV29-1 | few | CSVEAGLVVPTTEQFF | TGCAGCGTTGAAGCGGGACTAGTTGTTCCCACCACTGAGCAGTTCTTC
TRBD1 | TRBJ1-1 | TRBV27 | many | CASNVNRGTEAFF | TGTGCCAGCAATGTTAACAGGGGCACTGAAGCTTTCTTT
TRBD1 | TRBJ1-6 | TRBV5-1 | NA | CASSILPQGGNSPLHF | TGCGCCAGCAGCATCCTCCCACAGGGGGGGAATTCACCCCTCCACTTT